One sample yielded the 25 T cell receptor beta chains listed below, sequenced in a study of blood T cell repertoires in COVID-19. This table comes from immunoSEQ multiplex PCR, and its TCRdb copy is limited to in-frame clones, with some not included. The sample has some 150,000 clones, about 87% seen once. Sequencing was carried out using peripheral blood. Every receptor here comes from a woman in her fifties or sixties with active or convalescent COVID-19.

The V gene is TRBV28, the J gene TRBJ2-7; D not certain. The ends were cut back, 6 bases at V and 2 bases at J, with 8 bases in the middle. The CDR3 spans 12 residues. Germline-derived CDR1 and CDR2 are MDHEN and SYDVKM. CDR3 sequence reads: CASSEPPYEQYF. The CDR3 DNA sequence: TGTGCCAGCAGCGAGCCCCCCTACGAGCAGTACTTC.

The chain couples TRBV4-1 to TRBJ2-1; D not resolved. The CDR3 contains 15 residues. Germline values: CDR1 MGHRA, CDR2 YSYEKL. Trimming shortened V by 5 bases and J by 0 bases, and 11 bases separated the two germline ends. The CDR3 reads CASSKLSLSYNEQFF. The CDR3 DNA reads TGCGCCAGCAGCAAGCTTAGTCTCTCCTACAATGAGCAGTTCTTC.

V is TRBV2 and J is TRBJ1-5; D ambiguous. This CDR3 has 13 amino acids. The germline V gene encodes CDR1 SNHLY and CDR2 FYNNEI. The V end lost 11 bases, the J end lost 4 bases, and 15 bases lay between the germline ends. This chain's CDR3 is CAGGLSFNQPQHF. The CDR3 DNA sequence: TGTGCCGGAGGACTTAGCTTTAATCAGCCCCAGCATTTT.

The chain uses TRBV28 and TRBJ1-1, with TRBD1 matching 9 bases. The CDR3 sequence is 14 residues long. Trimming at V came to 8 bases and at J to 5 bases, leaving 9 bases not matched to a gene. CDR1 and CDR2 (germline): MDHEN, SYDVKM. The CDR3 loop is CASSLGQGRTEAFF. The CDR3, as DNA: TGTGCCAGCTCCCTTGGACAGGGGAGGACTGAAGCTTTCTTT.

In its sample, this clone was seen once. This chain joins TRBV12-3 or TRBV12-4 and TRBJ2-7; 9 bases are a match to TRBD1. Trimming took 5 bases from V and 7 from J; bases not matched to a gene: 6. This CDR3 contains 13 residues. Written as DNA, the CDR3 is TGTGCCAGCAGTACAGGGGGCTTGGGGGAGCAGTACTTC. Translating gives CASSTGGLGEQYF.

CDR3 sequence: CASSVNFEREQFF. DNA of the CDR3: TGTGCCAGCAGCGTCAACTTTGAGCGTGAACAGTTCTTC. J is TRBJ2-1 and V is TRBV5-4, with D uncertain. CDR3 size: 13 residues. Germline loops: CDR1 SGHNT, CDR2 YYREEE (reference sequence). V lost 4 bases to trimming and J lost 13 bases, with 18 bases between them. The whole variable domain, remainder taken from reference TRBV5-4 and TRBJ2-1, is ETGVTQSPTHLIKTRGQQVTLRCSSQSGHNTVSWYQQALGQGPQFIFQYYREEENGRGNFPPRFSGLQFPNYSSELNVNALELDDSALYLCASSVNFEREQFFGPGTRLTVL.

The V gene is TRBV15, the J gene TRBJ2-2; D might be TRBD1 (6 bases). Trimming removed 6 bases from V and 7 bases from J, with 15 bases in between. The CDR3 extends over 14 amino acids. Germline V lookup: CDR1 LNHNV, CDR2 YYDKDF (reference sequence). This CDR3 is CATSGQQGIGELFF. DNA for the CDR3: TGTGCCACCAGTGGACAGCAAGGTATCGGGGAGCTGTTTTTT.

In this sample, this clone turned up once. The rearrangement links TRBV19 to TRBJ2-5, with D maybe TRBD1 (7 bases). This CDR3 comprises 13 residues. Germline values: CDR1 LNHDA, CDR2 SQIVND (reference sequence). The V end was cut by 4 bases, the J end by 4 bases, with 10 bases between. CDR3 DNA sequence: TGTGCCAGTAGTAACCAGGGGGGAGAGACCCAGTACTTC. Translation gives CASSNQGGETQYF. Looking up the rest from reference TRBV19 and TRBJ2-5 gives the full variable domain: DGGITQSPKYLFRKEGQNVTLSCEQNLNHDAMYWYRQDPGQGLRLIYYSQIVNDFQKGDIAEGYSVSREKKESFPLTVTSAQKNPTAFYLCASSNQGGETQYFGPGTRLLVL.

The V gene is TRBV5-1, the J gene TRBJ1-2, with unresolved D. V lost 0 bases, J lost 2 bases, and 11 bases lay in between. Germline assignment: CDR1 SGHRS and CDR2 YFSETQ. This CDR3 comprises 15 residues. CDR3 bases: TGCGCCAGCAGCTTGGTCGGAGGTGAGAACTATGGCTACACCTTC. This translates into CASSLVGGENYGYTF.

The V and J genes are TRBV30 and TRBJ1-2; D is ambiguous. The CDR3 is 13 amino acids. The V end was cut by 4 bases, the J end by 7 bases, with 16 bases between. The germline CDR1 and CDR2 sequences are GTSNPN and SVGIG (reference sequence). The CDR3 here is CAWTPEDFVGYTF. CDR3 nucleotides: TGTGCCTGGACCCCCGAGGATTTTGTTGGCTACACCTTC.

This chain connects TRBV10-3 to TRBJ1-2; D might be TRBD1 (5 bases). This CDR3 contains 15 residues. V was shortened by 1 base and J by 8 bases, with 17 bases between the two germline ends. Germline V lookup: CDR1 ENHRY, CDR2 SYGVKD. The CDR3 DNA reads TGTGCCATCAGTGAGTTCATTGGGACTTCGGGCGGCTACACCTTC. Translating gives CAISEFIGTSGGYTF.

This clone was detected only a few times. The chain is built from TRBV28 and TRBJ2-7, with 9 bases aligning to TRBD2. Per germline, CDR1 MDHEN and CDR2 SYDVKM. The CDR3 runs to 18 residues. The V segment lost 5 bases and the J segment 5 bases; nucleotides outside the gene matches: 19. CDR3: CASSNIVDIGLAGNEQYF. The CDR3 DNA sequence: TGTGCCAGCAGTAATATTGTGGATATTGGGCTAGCGGGAAACGAGCAGTACTTC.

The rearrangement links TRBV4-2 to TRBJ2-1, with 12 positions matching TRBD2. The CDR3 extends over 18 amino acids. V shed 0 bases, J shed 7 bases, and the junction held 10 bases outside the gene matches. Per germline, CDR1 LGHNA and CDR2 YNFKEQ. The CDR3 loop is CASSQESPLAGGPNEQFF. CDR3 nucleotide sequence: TGTGCCAGCAGCCAAGAAAGTCCCCTAGCGGGGGGGCCAAATGAGCAGTTCTTC.

This chain uses TRBV5-1 with TRBJ1-1; weak D call: TRBD1 (6 bases). Deletions cut 7 bases from V and 3 bases from J, with 13 bases between. Germline lookup yields CDR1 SGHRS and CDR2 YFSETQ. The CDR3 sequence is 13 residues long. CDR3 region: CASRETGYTEAFF. In DNA, the CDR3 is TGCGCCAGCCGAGAAACAGGGTACACTGAAGCTTTCTTT.

This chain links TRBV7-3 with TRBJ2-5; TRBD2 agrees at 9 bases. The CDR3 is 15 residues long. Germline values: CDR1 SGHTA, CDR2 FQGTGA. The junction had 4 bases not matched to a gene; V was cut back by 1 base and J by 4 bases. CDR3 sequence: CASSLMAGGGETQYF. CDR3 nucleotide sequence: TGTGCCAGCAGCTTAATGGCGGGAGGGGGAGAGACCCAGTACTTC.

V is TRBV4-3 and J is TRBJ2-1; D perhaps matches TRBD2 (7 bases). The CDR3 contains 13 residues. Germline lookup yields CDR1 LGHNA and CDR2 YSLEER. With 3 bases removed from V and 7 bases from J, the gap between germline ends came to 10 bases. The CDR3 region has the DNA TGCGCCAGCAGCCATAGGGGGGGAAATGAGCAGTTCTTC. Its protein is CASSHRGGNEQFF.

CDR3 in amino acids: CSASEGGAGQPQHF. CDR3 nucleotides: TGCAGTGCTAGTGAAGGGGGGGCCGGTCAGCCCCAGCATTTT. This sequence joins TRBV20-1 and TRBJ1-5; TRBD1 might be the D (6 bases). Germline CDR1 is DFQATT and CDR2 is SNEGSKA (reference sequence). Trimming stripped 3 bases from V and 6 bases from J, with 15 bases between. CDR3 size: 14 residues.

The chain joins TRBV7-2 to TRBJ1-3; no clear D. The V gene lost 1 base and the J gene lost 1 base, with 11 bases spanning the gap. CDR1 is SGHTA, CDR2 FQGNSA, per germline. The CDR3 is made up of 16 amino acids. The CDR3 protein is CASSLGDAGSGNTIYF. CDR3 in DNA: TGTGCCAGCAGCTTAGGGGATGCGGGTTCTGGAAACACCATATATTTT.

The chain is built from TRBV30 and TRBJ1-2, with TRBD1 matching over 7 bases. Unmatched junction bases numbered 15, after V lost 4 bases and J lost 7 bases. Per the germline V gene, CDR1 is GTSNPN and CDR2 is SVGIG (reference sequence). The CDR3 contains 15 residues. The CDR3 sequence is CAWKGFGTAHSGYTF. In DNA, the CDR3 is TGTGCCTGGAAAGGGTTCGGGACAGCGCATAGTGGCTACACCTTC.

V gene TRBV15 combines with J gene TRBJ2-2, with D tentatively TRBD1 (6 bases). V lost 5 bases and J lost 1, with 8 bases in between. CDR3 length: 14 residues. In germline, CDR1 is LNHNV, CDR2 YYDKDF (reference sequence). The CDR3 DNA reads TGTGCCACCAGCTTCAGGGGGAACACCGGGGAGCTGTTTTTT. Translation gives CATSFRGNTGELFF. Full variable domain (rest looked up from reference TRBV15 and TRBJ2-2): DAMVIQNPRYQVTQFGKPVTLSCSQTLNHNVMYWYQQKSSQAPKLLFHYYDKDFNNEADTPDNFQSRRPNTSFCFLDIRSPGLGDTAMYLCATSFRGNTGELFFGEGSRLTVL.

The J gene is TRBJ1-3, the V gene TRBV29-1; no definite D call. This CDR3 comprises 14 residues. Germline V CDR1 and CDR2: SQVTM, ANQGSEA. Deletions cut 6 bases from V and 6 bases from J, with 18 bases between. The chain's CDR3 is CSVITSSGLNTIYF. Written as DNA, the CDR3 is TGCAGCGTAATTACGTCCTCGGGTTTAAACACCATATATTTT. Variable domain in full (rest from reference TRBV29-1 and TRBJ1-3): SAVISQKPSRDICQRGTSLTIQCQVDSQVTMMFWYRQQPGQSLTLIATANQGSEATYESGFVIDKFPISRPNLTFSTLTVSNMSPEDSSIYLCSVITSSGLNTIYFGEGSWLTVV.

The rearrangement uses TRBV11-2 and TRBJ1-3, with TRBD1 identical over 7 bases. The CDR3 consists of 15 residues. Trimming at V came to 5 bases and at J to 0 bases, leaving 4 bases not matched to a gene. CDR1 is SGHAT and CDR2 is FQNNGV in the germline V gene. The CDR3 DNA follows: TGTGCCAGCAGCCCACGGACAGGCTCTGGAAACACCATATATTTT. This sequence encodes CASSPRTGSGNTIYF.

This clone was detected a few times. The chain joins TRBV24-1 to TRBJ1-1; 10 bases map to TRBD1. The trim removed 7 bases at V and 5 bases at J, leaving 3 bases unmatched. This CDR3 spans 13 amino acids. Germline V lookup: CDR1 KGHDR, CDR2 SFDVKD. The CDR3 DNA reads as TGTGCCACCAGGGGACAGGGGCCAACTGAAGCTTTCTTT. Amino acids: CATRGQGPTEAFF.

In this sample, this clone turned up a few times. This chain connects TRBV12-5 to TRBJ1-5; TRBD1 matches 9 bases. Germline V CDR1 and CDR2: LGHNT, FRNRAP. The CDR3 consists of 16 residues. V shed 6 bases and J 1 base; nucleotides not matched to a gene: 7. The CDR3 nucleotides are TGTGCTAGTGGGTGGGACAGGGTGATGAGCAATCAGCCCCAGCATTTT. Its translation is CASGWDRVMSNQPQHF.

This chain links TRBV9 with TRBJ2-7, with a tentative D call TRBD1 (6 bases). V was cut by 4 bases and J by 0 bases, with 14 bases left in between. Per the germline V gene, CDR1 is SGDLS and CDR2 is YYNGEE. There are 15 residues in the CDR3. The CDR3 is CASSPTGQSSYEQYF. The DNA of the CDR3 is TGTGCCAGCAGCCCGACCGGACAGAGCTCCTACGAGCAGTACTTC.